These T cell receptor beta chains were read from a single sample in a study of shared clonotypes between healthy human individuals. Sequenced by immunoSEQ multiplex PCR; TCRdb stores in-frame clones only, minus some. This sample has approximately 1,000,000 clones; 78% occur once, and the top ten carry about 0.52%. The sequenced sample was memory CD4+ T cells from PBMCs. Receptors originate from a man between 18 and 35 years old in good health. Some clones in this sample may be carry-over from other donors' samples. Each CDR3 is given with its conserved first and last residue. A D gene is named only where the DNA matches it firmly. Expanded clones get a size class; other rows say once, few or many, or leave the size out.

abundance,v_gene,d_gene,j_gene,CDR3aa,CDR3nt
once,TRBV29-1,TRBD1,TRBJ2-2,CSVGERGDRLDPGELFF,TGCAGCGTTGGGGAACGAGGGGACAGGCTAGATCCCGGGGAGCTGTTTTTT
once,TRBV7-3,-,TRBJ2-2,CASSLGRNTGELFF,TGTGCCAGCAGCTTGGGTCGGAACACCGGGGAGCTGTTTTTT
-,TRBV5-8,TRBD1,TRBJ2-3,CATPGQGVVLTDTQYF,TGTGCCACCCCGGGACAGGGGGTCGTCCTCACAGATACGCAGTATTTT
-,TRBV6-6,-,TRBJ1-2,CASSFQANYGYTF,TGTGCCAGCAGTTTTCAAGCTAACTATGGCTACACCTTC
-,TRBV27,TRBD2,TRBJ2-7,CASGRTSGAPYEQYF,TGTGCCAGCGGACGAACTAGCGGGGCCCCCTACGAGCAGTACTTC
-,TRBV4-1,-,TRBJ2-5,CASSLYGQMGQETQYF,TGCGCCAGCAGCCTGTACGGACAAATGGGCCAAGAGACCCAGTACTTC
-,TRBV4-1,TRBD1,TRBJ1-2,CASSQVRQGMFGYTF,TGCGCCAGCAGCCAAGTTCGACAGGGAATGTTTGGCTACACCTTC
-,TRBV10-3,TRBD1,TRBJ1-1,CASGTGTEAFF,TGTGCCAGCGGGACAGGGACTGAAGCTTTCTTT
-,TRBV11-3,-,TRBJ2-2,CASSDPYPANTGELFF,TGTGCCAGCAGCGATCCATACCCCGCGAACACCGGGGAGCTGTTTTTT
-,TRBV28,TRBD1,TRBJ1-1,CATVRGGSHTEAFF,TGTGCCACCGTTAGAGGGGGCAGTCACACTGAAGCTTTCTTT
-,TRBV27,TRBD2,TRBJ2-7,CASKRRLAGGPRDEQYF,TGTGCCAGCAAACGGAGATTAGCGGGAGGGCCACGAGACGAGCAGTACTTC
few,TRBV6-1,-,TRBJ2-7,CASTERSPEEQYF,TGTGCCAGCACCGAACGGTCCCCGGAAGAGCAGTACTTC
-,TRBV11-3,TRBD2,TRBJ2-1,CASSLVSGGEQFF,TGTGCCAGCAGCTTAGTTAGCGGGGGTGAGCAGTTCTTC
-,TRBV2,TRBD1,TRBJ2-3,CASRLRDRDTDTQYF,TGTGCCAGCCGGCTTAGGGACAGGGACACAGATACGCAGTATTTT
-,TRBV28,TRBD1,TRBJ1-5,CASSTSQGFGQPQHF,TGTGCCAGCAGTACGTCACAGGGGTTTGGTCAGCCCCAGCATTTT
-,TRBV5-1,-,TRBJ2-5,CASSPGTALQETQYF,TGCGCCAGCAGCCCCGGGACGGCGCTCCAAGAGACCCAGTACTTC
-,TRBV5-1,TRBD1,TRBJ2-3,CASSEGTAEGTDTQYF,TGCGCCAGCAGCGAAGGGACAGCAGAGGGCACAGATACGCAGTATTTT
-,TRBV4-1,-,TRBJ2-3,CASSLGLSATDTQYF,TGCGCCAGCAGCCTAGGACTTTCCGCAACAGATACGCAGTATTTT
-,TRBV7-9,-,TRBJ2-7,CASSLGPAGYYEQYF,TGTGCCAGCAGCTTAGGCCCCGCGGGATACTACGAGCAGTACTTC
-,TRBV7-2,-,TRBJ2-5,CASSSPGPQETQYF,TGTGCCAGCAGCTCCCCGGGACCTCAAGAGACCCAGTACTTC